The 21 T cell receptor beta chains below were found in one sample sequenced in a study of tumour-infiltrating T cells in Burkitt lymphoma. The method was immunoSEQ multiplex PCR; TCRdb's version includes in-frame clones alone and lacks a portion of them. The profile covers 11,000 to 15,000 clones, with 75% appearing a single time and about 7.7% taken by the ten largest. Sequenced material: tumor tissue. Every receptor here comes from a human donor with diffuse large B-cell lymphoma.

This sequence joins TRBV18 and TRBJ2-7, with a weak D call TRBD2 (5 bases). The V gene's germline CDR1 is KGHSH and CDR2 LQKENI. The CDR3 sequence is 14 residues long. Trimming removed 3 bases from V and 2 bases from J, with 11 bases in between. CDR3 nucleotides: TGTGCCAGCTCACCCCTTAGACTAACCTACGAGCAGTACGTC. Translating gives CASSPLRLTYEQYV.

J is TRBJ2-2 and V is TRBV6-6; a possible D gene is TRBD1 (6 bases). CDR1 MNHNY and CDR2 SVGAGI come from the germline V gene (reference sequence). Deletions cut 1 base from V and 1 base from J, with 10 bases between. The CDR3 spans 16 residues. CDR3 coding DNA: TGTGCCAGCAGTTACTTGTTAGGGGGGAACACCGGGGAGCTGTTTTTT. Residues: CASSYLLGGNTGELFF.

This clone appeared a few times. This chain connects TRBV18 to TRBJ2-3; 7 nucleotides line up with TRBD2. This CDR3 region has 15 residues. CDR1 is KGHSH and CDR2 is LQKENI in the germline V gene. V lost 5 bases to trimming and J lost 3 bases; unmatched junction nucleotides: 8. Here the CDR3 reads CASSSTGGWTDTQYF. CDR3 nucleotide sequence: TGTGCCAGCTCATCAACGGGGGGTTGGACAGATACGCAGTATTTT.

The chain combines TRBV14 with TRBJ2-4; possibly TRBD1 for D (6 bases). V was shortened by 4 bases and J by 0 bases, with 13 bases between the two germline ends. The CDR3 covers 16 residues. Germline-derived CDR1 and CDR2 are SGHDN and FVKESK. DNA for the CDR3: TGTGCCAGCAGCCCTACAGGGTCTTTAGCCAAAAACATTCAGTACTTC. This encodes CASSPTGSLAKNIQYF.

This chain uses TRBV19 with TRBJ1-2; D unclear. The CDR3 has 12 amino acids. The germline gives CDR1 LNHDA, CDR2 SQIVND (reference sequence). V lost 0 bases to trimming and J lost 6 bases, with 5 bases between them. Here the CDR3 reads CASSIEGNGYTF. The CDR3 region has the DNA TGTGCCAGTAGTATAGAAGGGAATGGCTACACCTTC.

The chain joins TRBV5-5 to TRBJ1-1, with 10 bases identical to TRBD1. Germline CDR1 reads SGHKS; CDR2 reads YYEKEE (reference sequence). The CDR3 has 16 residues. V gave up 4 bases and J gave up 3 bases; unmatched junction bases: 9. The CDR3 sequence is CASSVRQGAGDTEAFF. The CDR3 DNA reads TGTGCCAGCAGCGTAAGACAGGGGGCAGGGGACACTGAAGCTTTCTTT.

CDR3 sequence reads: CASSPGQGNEKLFF. For the CDR3, the DNA is TGTGCCAGCTCACCCGGACAGGGGAATGAAAAACTGTTTTTT. V and J are TRBV18 and TRBJ1-4; 9 bases fit TRBD1. The length of the CDR3 is 14 residues. The germline gives CDR1 KGHSH, CDR2 LQKENI. J lost 5 bases, V lost 3 bases, and 1 base had no gene match.

This rearrangement joins TRBV11-2 to TRBJ2-7; D unclear. The V end was cut by 1 base, the J end by 6 bases, with 16 bases between. Germline V lookup: CDR1 SGHAT, CDR2 FQNNGV. The CDR3 totals 15 residues. In DNA form, the CDR3 reads TGTGCCAGCAGCTTAGTAGTGACACGGACCTCCGAGCAGTACTTC. Translation gives CASSLVVTRTSEQYF.

This chain connects TRBV7-3 to TRBJ1-3, with 11 bases lining up with TRBD1. The junction had 3 bases not matched to a gene; V was cut back by 2 bases and J by 3 bases. The CDR3 is 16 residues long. Germline V CDR1 and CDR2: SGHTA, FQGTGA. This CDR3 is CASSLGTGGFGNTIYF. The CDR3 DNA is TGTGCCAGCAGCTTAGGGACAGGGGGATTTGGAAACACCATATATTTT.

This clone appeared a few times. The chain recombines TRBV9 with TRBJ2-1; 7 nucleotides align to TRBD2. The junction had 9 bases not matched to a gene; V was cut back by 3 bases and J by 9 bases. Germline V gene sequence: CDR1 SGDLS, CDR2 YYNGEE. This CDR3 spans 14 amino acids. For the CDR3, the DNA is TGTGCCAGCAGCGATGGGCTCTCGGGGGGTGAGCAGTTCTTC. As protein: CASSDGLSGGEQFF.

This sequence joins TRBV11-3 and TRBJ2-5; perhaps TRBD1 as D (5 bases). Trimming took 1 base from V and 3 from J, leaving 6 bases between them. CDR1 and CDR2 (germline): SGHNT, YENEEA. The length of the CDR3 is 13 residues. The CDR3 is CASSLAGKETQYF. CDR3 nucleotides: TGTGCCAGCAGCTTAGCAGGGAAAGAGACCCAGTACTTC.

This sequence joins TRBV6-5 and TRBJ2-7, with D possibly being TRBD1 (6 bases). Germline loops: CDR1 MNHEY, CDR2 SVGAGI. Trimming left V 0 bases short and J 5 bases short, with 17 bases between. CDR3 length equals 16 residues. Here the CDR3 reads CASSYSSGQLEDEQYF. The DNA for the CDR3 is TGTGCCAGCAGTTACTCGAGCGGACAGTTGGAGGACGAGCAGTACTTC.

The chain joins TRBV5-7 to TRBJ1-1; TRBD1 might be the D (5 bases). TRBV5-7 is an open reading frame whose function is uncertain. CDR3 length equals 15 residues. V was cut by 0 bases and J by 4 bases, with 13 bases left in between. The CDR3 reads CASSLAWGWGTEAFF. CDR3 sequence (DNA): TGTGCCAGCAGCTTGGCCTGGGGCTGGGGCACTGAAGCTTTCTTT.

This chain joins TRBV5-6 and TRBJ2-7; 7 bases are a match to TRBD1. V was pared by 0 bases and J by 2 bases, with 5 bases of the junction left unmatched. CDR3 length: 15 amino acids. CDR1 and CDR2 (germline): SGHDT, YYEEEE. The CDR3 DNA sequence: TGTGCCAGCAGCTTGGTTGGGCAGGGGGCCTACGAGCAGTACGTC. Residues: CASSLVGQGAYEQYV.

This clone showed up just a few times. The chain employs TRBV27 and TRBJ1-1; D remains ambiguous. The CDR3 loop spans 15 amino acids. V was shortened by 8 bases and J by 2 bases, with 18 bases between the two germline ends. Germline V lookup: CDR1 MNHEY, CDR2 SMNVEV (reference sequence). CDR3 sequence reads: CASLGWGALNTEAFF. The CDR3 coding sequence is TGTGCCAGCCTCGGATGGGGAGCATTAAACACTGAAGCTTTCTTT.

By share of the sample, this clone is medium-sized. The chain combines TRBV5-1 with TRBJ2-7; D uncertain. Germline CDR1 SGHRS, CDR2 YFSETQ. The CDR3 contains 13 residues. V dropped 0 bases and J dropped 6 bases, with 10 bases sitting between them. The CDR3 spells CASSLGYGSEQYF. In DNA, the CDR3 is TGCGCCAGCAGCTTGGGTTACGGCAGCGAGCAGTACTTC.

This clone showed up just once. The chain combines TRBV5-1 with TRBJ1-2, with 7 bases matching TRBD1. CDR1 is SGHRS, CDR2 YFSETQ, per germline. The CDR3 length is 15 residues. V was clipped by 4 bases and J by 1 base; unmatched bases: 7. For the CDR3, the DNA is TGCGCCAGCAGCACGGGACAGCCGCTTAACTATGGCTACACCTTC. This gives the protein CASSTGQPLNYGYTF.

The chain carries TRBV6-5 and TRBJ2-3; D might be TRBD1 (5 bases). CDR3 size: 16 residues. The germline gives CDR1 MNHEY, CDR2 SVGAGI. Trimming stripped 4 bases from V and 2 bases from J, with 16 bases between. CDR3 DNA: TGTGCCAGCAGTTCCCTTGGGGCCGGACCCACAGATACGCAGTATTTT. Protein product: CASSSLGAGPTDTQYF.

This clone was found a few times. The chain carries TRBV4-2 and TRBJ1-5; D perhaps matches TRBD1 (5 bases). Trimming pared 3 bases from V and 6 bases from J, leaving 15 bases between. The CDR3 contains 15 residues. CDR1 is LGHNA, CDR2 YNFKEQ, per germline. The CDR3: CASSQAGTGGQPQHF. The DNA for the CDR3 is TGTGCCAGCAGCCAGGCCGGGACGGGGGGTCAGCCCCAGCATTTT.

V gene TRBV7-9 combines with J gene TRBJ2-1, with D perhaps matching TRBD2 (7 bases). With 1 base removed from V and 2 bases from J, the gap between germline ends came to 12 bases. CDR3 length: 16 amino acids. Germline CDR1 and CDR2: SEHNR and FQNEAQ (reference sequence). The DNA of the CDR3 is TGTGCCAGCAGCTTAGGGGGGGGCTTTCCCTACAATGAGCAGTTCTTC. Its protein is CASSLGGGFPYNEQFF.

CDR3 nucleotides: TGTGCCTGCCTCCGAGAGCCAGGGGACACTGAAGCTTTCTTT. Protein: CACLREPGDTEAFF. V is TRBV30 and J is TRBJ1-1; maybe TRBD1 (6 bases). From germline, CDR1 is GTSNPN and CDR2 SVGIG (reference sequence). The CDR3 has 14 amino acids. Trimming removed 6 bases from V and 3 bases from J, with 17 bases in between.